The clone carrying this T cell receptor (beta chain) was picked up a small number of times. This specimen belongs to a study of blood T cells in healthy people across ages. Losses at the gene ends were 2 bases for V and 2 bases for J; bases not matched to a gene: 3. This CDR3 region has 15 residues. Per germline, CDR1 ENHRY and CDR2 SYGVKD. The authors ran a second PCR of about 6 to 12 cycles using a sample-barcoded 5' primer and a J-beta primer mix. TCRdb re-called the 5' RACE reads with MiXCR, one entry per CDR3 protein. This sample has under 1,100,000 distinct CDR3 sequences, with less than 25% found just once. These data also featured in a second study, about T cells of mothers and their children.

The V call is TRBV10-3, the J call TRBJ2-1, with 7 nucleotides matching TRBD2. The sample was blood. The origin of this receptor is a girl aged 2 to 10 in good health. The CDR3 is CAISESGTTYNEQFF. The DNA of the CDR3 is TGTGCCATCAGTGAGAGTGGGACTACCTACAATGAGCAGTTCTTC.